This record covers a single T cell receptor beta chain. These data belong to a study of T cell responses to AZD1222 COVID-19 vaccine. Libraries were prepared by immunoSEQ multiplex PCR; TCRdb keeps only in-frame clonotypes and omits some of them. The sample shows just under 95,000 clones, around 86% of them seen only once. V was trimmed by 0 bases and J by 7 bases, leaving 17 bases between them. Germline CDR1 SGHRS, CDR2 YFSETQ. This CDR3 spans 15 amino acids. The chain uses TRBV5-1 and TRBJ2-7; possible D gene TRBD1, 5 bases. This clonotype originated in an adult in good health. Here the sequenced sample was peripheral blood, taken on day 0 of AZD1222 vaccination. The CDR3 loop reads CASSLGVAGSEEQYF. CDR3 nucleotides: TGCGCCAGCAGCTTGGGGGTCGCAGGGTCTGAAGAGCAGTACTTC.